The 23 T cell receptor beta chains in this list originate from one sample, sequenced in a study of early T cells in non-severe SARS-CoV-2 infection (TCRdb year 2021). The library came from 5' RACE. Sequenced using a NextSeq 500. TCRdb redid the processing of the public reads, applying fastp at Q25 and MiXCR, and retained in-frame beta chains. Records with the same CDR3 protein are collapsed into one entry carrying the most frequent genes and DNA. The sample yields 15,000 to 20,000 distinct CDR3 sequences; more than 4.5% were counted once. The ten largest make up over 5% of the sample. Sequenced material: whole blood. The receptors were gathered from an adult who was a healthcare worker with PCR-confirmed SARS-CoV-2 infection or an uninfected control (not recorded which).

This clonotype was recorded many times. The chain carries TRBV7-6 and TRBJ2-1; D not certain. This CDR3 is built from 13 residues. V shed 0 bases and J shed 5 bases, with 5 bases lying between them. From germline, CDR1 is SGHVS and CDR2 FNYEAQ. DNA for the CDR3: TGTGCCAGCAGCTTAGCTAGGGACAATGAGCAGTTCTTC. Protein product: CASSLARDNEQFF.

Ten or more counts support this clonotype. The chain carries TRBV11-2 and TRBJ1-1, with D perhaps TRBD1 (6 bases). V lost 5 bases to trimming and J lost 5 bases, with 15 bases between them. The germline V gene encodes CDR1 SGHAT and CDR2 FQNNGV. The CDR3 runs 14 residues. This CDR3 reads CASSLRGKSTEAFF. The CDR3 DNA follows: TGTGCCAGCAGCCTAAGGGGGAAGAGTACTGAAGCTTTCTTT. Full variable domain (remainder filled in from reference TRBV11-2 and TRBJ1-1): EAGVAQSPRYKIIEKRQSVAFWCNPISGHATLYWYQQILGQGPKLLIQFQNNGVVDDSQLPKDRFSAERLKGVDSTLKIQPAKLEDSAVYLCASSLRGKSTEAFFGQGTRLTVV.

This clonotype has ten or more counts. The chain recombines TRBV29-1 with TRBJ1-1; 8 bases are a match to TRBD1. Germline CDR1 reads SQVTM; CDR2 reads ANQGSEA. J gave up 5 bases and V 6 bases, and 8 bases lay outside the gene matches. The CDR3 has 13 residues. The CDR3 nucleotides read TGCAGCGTGAGGACAGGGTCGGTGACTGAAGCTTTCTTT. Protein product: CSVRTGSVTEAFF.

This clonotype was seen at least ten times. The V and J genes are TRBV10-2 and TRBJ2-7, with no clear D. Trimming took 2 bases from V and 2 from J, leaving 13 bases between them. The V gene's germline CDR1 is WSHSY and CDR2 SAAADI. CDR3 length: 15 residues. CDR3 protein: CASSEGVQPPYEQYV. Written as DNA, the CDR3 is TGCGCCAGCAGTGAGGGGGTTCAACCCCCCTACGAGCAGTACGTC.

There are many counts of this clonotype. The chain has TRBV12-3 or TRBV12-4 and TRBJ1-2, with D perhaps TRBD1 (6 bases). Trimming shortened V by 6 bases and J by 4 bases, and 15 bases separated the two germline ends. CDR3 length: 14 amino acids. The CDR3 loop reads CASSPPGALYGYTF. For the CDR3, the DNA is TGTGCCAGCAGCCCTCCAGGGGCTCTCTATGGCTACACCTTC.

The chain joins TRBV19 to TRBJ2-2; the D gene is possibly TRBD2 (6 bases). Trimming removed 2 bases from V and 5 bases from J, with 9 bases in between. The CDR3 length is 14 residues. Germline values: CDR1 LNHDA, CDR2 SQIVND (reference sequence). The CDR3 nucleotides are TGTGCCAGTAGTATACGGGGGAGGACCGGGGAGCTGTTTTTT. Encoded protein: CASSIRGRTGELFF.

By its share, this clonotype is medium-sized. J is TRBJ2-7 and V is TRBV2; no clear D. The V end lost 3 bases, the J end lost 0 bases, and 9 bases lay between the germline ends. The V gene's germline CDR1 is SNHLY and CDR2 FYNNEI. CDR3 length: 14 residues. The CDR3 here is CASSDWADSYEQYV. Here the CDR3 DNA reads TGTGCCAGCAGTGATTGGGCAGACTCCTACGAGCAGTACGTC.

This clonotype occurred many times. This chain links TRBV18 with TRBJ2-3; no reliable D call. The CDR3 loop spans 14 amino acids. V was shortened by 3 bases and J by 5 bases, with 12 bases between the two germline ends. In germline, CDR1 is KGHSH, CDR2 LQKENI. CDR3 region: CASSPGILRDTQYF. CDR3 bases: TGTGCCAGCTCACCTGGAATATTGCGAGATACGCAGTATTTT.

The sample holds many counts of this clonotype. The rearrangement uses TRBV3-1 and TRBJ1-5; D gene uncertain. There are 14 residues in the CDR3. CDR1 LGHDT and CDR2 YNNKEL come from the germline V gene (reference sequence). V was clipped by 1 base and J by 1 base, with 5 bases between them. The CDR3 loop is CASSQVNSNQPQHF. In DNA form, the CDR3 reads TGTGCCAGCAGCCAAGTAAACAGCAATCAGCCCCAGCATTTT.

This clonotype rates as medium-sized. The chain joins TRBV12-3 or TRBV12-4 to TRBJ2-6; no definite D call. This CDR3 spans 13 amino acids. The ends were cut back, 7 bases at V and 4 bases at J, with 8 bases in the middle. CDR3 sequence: CASTRVGANVLTF. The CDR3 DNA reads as TGTGCCAGCACTCGAGTAGGGGCCAACGTCCTGACTTTC.

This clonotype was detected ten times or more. DNA of the CDR3: TGTGCCAGTAGTTATTCTTCGACGATGCAAAACATTCAGTACTTC. It yields the protein CASSYSSTMQNIQYF. The chain carries TRBV19 and TRBJ2-4; D unresolved. V was pared by 5 bases and J by 5 bases, with 16 bases between. CDR3 length: 15 amino acids. Germline V gene sequence: CDR1 LNHDA, CDR2 SQIVND (reference sequence).

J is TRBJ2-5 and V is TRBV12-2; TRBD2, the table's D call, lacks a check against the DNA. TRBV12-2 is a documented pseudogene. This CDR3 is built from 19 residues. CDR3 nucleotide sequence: TGTGCAAGTCGCTTAGCGCGTCGAGCGGGAGCGGTGGGGCAAGAGACCCAGTACTTC. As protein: CASRLARRAGAVGQETQYF.

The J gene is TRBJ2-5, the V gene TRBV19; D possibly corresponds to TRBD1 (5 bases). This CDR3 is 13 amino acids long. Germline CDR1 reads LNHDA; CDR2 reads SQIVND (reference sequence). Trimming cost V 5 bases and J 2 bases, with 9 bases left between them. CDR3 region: CASSYQGQETQYF. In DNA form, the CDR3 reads TGTGCCAGTAGTTACCAGGGACAAGAGACCCAGTACTTC.

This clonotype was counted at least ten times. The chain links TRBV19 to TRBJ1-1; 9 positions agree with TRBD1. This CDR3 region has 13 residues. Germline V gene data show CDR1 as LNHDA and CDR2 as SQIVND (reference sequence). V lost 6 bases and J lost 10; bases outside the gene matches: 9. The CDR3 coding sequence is TGTGCCAGTAGCCCGGGACAGGGAGTAAGAGCTTTCTTT. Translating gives CASSPGQGVRAFF.

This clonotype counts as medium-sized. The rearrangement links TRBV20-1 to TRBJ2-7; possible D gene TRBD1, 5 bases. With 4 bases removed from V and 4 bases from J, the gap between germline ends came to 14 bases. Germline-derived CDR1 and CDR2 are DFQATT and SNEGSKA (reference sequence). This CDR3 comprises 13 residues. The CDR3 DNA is TGCAGTGCTATCTGGCAGGGTGGTTACGAGCAGTACTTC. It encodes CSAIWQGGYEQYF.

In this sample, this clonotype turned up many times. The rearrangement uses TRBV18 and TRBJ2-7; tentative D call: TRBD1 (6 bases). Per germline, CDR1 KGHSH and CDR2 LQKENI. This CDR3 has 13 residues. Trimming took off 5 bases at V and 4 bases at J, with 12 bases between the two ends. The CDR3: CASSATGSYEQYV. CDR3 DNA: TGTGCCAGCTCAGCAACAGGGAGTTACGAGCAGTACGTC.

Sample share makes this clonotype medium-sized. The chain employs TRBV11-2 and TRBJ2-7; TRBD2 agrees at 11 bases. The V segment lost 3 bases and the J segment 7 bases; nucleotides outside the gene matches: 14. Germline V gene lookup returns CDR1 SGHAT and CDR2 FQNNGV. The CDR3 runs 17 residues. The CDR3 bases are TGTGCCAGCAGCTTCCCTATGACTAGCGGGACCTTGGATGAGCAGTACGTC. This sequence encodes CASSFPMTSGTLDEQYV.

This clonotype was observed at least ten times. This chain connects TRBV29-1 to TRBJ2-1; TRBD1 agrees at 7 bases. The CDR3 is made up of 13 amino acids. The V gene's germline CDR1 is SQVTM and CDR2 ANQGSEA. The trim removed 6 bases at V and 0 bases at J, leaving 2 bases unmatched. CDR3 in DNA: TGCAGCGTCCACAGGGGCTCCTACAATGAGCAGTTCTTC. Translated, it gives CSVHRGSYNEQFF.

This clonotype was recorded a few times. The CDR3 loop is CASSRLAPRGEKLFF. CDR3 nucleotide sequence: TGTGCCAGCAGCCGCCTCGCCCCGAGGGGGGAAAAACTGTTTTTT. V usage is TRBV7-9 and J usage is TRBJ1-4, with D perhaps TRBD1 (6 bases). In germline, CDR1 is SEHNR, CDR2 FQNEAQ (reference sequence). Trimming removed 5 bases from V and 8 bases from J, with 18 bases in between. This CDR3 is built from 15 residues. The full variable domain, with the rest looked up from reference TRBV7-9 and TRBJ1-4, is DTGVSQNPRHKITKRGQNVTFRCDPISEHNRLYWYRQTLGQGPEFLTYFQNEAQLEKSRLLSDRFSAERPKGSFSTLEIQRTEQGDSAMYLCASSRLAPRGEKLFFGSGTQLSVL.

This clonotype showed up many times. The CDR3 DNA reads as TGTGCCAGCAGCCCAGAGGGCAGATTTGAAGCTTTCTTT. It is translated as CASSPEGRFEAFF. The chain joins TRBV9 to TRBJ1-1; D is unresolved. CDR1 is SGDLS, CDR2 YYNGEE, per germline. The V gene lost 4 bases and the J gene lost 7 bases, with 14 bases spanning the gap. The CDR3 loop spans 13 amino acids.

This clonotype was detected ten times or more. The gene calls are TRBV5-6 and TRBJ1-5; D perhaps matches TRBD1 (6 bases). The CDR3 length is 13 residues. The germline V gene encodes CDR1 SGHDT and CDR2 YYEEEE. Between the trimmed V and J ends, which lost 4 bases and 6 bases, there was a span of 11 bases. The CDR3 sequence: CASSHGGAQPQHF. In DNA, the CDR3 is TGTGCCAGCAGCCACGGGGGGGCTCAGCCCCAGCATTTT.

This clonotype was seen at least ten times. In nucleotides, the CDR3 is TGTGCCAGCAGCTTAGTTGGAACTAGCGGGAGGGCGTCAACAGATACGCAGTATTTT. This gives the protein CASSLVGTSGRASTDTQYF. The rearrangement joins TRBV7-2 to TRBJ2-3, with TRBD2 matching over 13 bases. Germline lookup yields CDR1 SGHTA and CDR2 FQGNSA. V trimming: 1 base; J trimming: 3 bases; junction bases outside the gene matches: 10. This CDR3 contains 19 residues.

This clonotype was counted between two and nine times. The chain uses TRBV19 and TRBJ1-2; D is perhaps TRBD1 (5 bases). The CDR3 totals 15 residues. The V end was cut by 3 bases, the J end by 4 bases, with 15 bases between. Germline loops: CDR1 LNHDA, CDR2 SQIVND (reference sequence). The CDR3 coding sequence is TGTGCCAGTAGTATCCAGACAGTTTCACCCTATGGCTACACCTTC. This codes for CASSIQTVSPYGYTF.